This TCR beta chain is drawn from a study of cytomegalovirus exposure and HLA in healthy donors. Looking at the study overall: Membership in the Caucasian-associated ancestry cluster was found for 81% of roughly 400 genotyped donors. Study-level points and caveats: Apparent HLA restriction characterized most CMV-associated TCR beta chains in a later analysis. TCR beta V- and J-gene trimming was later associated with a missense DCLRE1C variant.

Nominal health characterized the donors when sampled, though unrecorded immune exposures were likely. 60 Vbeta and 13 Jbeta primers were used in PCR. Assay used: immunoSEQ multiplex PCR; TCRdb lists only in-frame clones, some missing. This table holds around 60,000 clones. This CDR3 has 14 residues. J was trimmed by 7 bases and V by 5 bases; bases with no gene match: 9. Germline assignment: CDR1 SEHNR and CDR2 FQNEAQ (reference sequence). Note on this clone: Its specificity is not known.

This chain uses TRBV7-9 with TRBJ2-5; the match to TRBD1 covers 8 bases. The TCR sequence derives from a man between 25 and 39 years old in good health and CMV-seropositive. Sequencing input: PBMCs. This chain's CDR3 is CASSPGQGMATQYF. In DNA, the CDR3 is TGTGCCAGCAGCCCAGGACAGGGAATGGCGACCCAGTACTTC.